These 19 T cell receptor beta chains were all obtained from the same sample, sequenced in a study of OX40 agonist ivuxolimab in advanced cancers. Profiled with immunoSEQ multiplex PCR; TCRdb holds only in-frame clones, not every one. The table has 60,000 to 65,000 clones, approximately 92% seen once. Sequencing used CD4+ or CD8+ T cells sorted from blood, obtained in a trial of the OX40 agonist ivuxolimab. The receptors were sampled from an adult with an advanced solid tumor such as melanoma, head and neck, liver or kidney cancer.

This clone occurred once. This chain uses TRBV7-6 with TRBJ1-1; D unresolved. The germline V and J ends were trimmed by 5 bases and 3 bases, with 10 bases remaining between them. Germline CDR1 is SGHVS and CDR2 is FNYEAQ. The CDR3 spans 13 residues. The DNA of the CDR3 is TGTGCCAGCAGCCCAGGTGGGGACACTGAAGCTTTCTTT. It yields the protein CASSPGGDTEAFF. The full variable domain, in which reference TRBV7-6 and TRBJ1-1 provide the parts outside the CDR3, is GAGVSQSPRYKVTKRGQDVALRCDPISGHVSLYWYRQALGQGPEFLTYFNYEAQQDKSGLPNDRFSAERPEGSISTLTIQRTEQRDSAMYRCASSPGGDTEAFFGQGTRLTVV.

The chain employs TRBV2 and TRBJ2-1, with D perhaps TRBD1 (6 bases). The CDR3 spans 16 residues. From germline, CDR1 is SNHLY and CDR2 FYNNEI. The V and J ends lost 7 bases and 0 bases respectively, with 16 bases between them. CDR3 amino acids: CASKLRDMFSYNEQFF. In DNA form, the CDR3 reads TGTGCCAGCAAGCTGAGGGACATGTTCTCCTACAATGAGCAGTTCTTC.

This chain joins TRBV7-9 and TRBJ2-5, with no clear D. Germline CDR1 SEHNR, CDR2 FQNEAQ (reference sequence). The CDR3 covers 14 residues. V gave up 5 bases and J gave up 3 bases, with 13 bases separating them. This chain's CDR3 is CASSKSGDEETQYF. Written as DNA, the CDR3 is TGTGCCAGCAGCAAGTCCGGTGACGAAGAGACCCAGTACTTC.

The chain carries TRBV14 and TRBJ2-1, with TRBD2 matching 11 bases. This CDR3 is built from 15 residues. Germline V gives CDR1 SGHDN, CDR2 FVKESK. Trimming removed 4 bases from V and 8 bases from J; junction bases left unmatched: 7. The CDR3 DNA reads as TGTGCCAGCAGCCTTACTAGCGGGAGTGTAGATGAGCAGTTCTTC. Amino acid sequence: CASSLTSGSVDEQFF. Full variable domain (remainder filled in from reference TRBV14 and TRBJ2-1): EAGVTQFPSHSVIEKGQTVTLRCDPISGHDNLYWYRRVMGKEIKFLLHFVKESKQDESGMPNNRFLAERTGGTYSTLKVQPAELEDSGVYFCASSLTSGSVDEQFFGPGTRLTVL.

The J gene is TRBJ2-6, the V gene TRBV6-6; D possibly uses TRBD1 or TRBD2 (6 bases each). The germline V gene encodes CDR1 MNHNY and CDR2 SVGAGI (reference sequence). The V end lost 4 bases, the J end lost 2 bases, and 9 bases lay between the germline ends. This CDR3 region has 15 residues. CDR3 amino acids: CASSLGGTGANVLTF. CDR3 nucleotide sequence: TGTGCCAGCAGTTTAGGGGGGACTGGGGCCAACGTCCTGACTTTC.

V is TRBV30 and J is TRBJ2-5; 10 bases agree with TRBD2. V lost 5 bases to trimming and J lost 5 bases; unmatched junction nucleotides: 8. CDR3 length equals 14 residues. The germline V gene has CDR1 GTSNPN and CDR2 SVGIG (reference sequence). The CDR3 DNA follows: TGTGCCTGGGTTAAAGCGGGGGGGGTGGAGACCCAGTACTTC. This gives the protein CAWVKAGGVETQYF.

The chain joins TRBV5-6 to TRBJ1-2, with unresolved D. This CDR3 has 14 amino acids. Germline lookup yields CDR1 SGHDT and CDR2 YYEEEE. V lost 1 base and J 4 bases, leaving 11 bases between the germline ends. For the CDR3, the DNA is TGTGCCAGCAGCTTGCAAGGCTCCCGCTATGGCTACACCTTC. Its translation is CASSLQGSRYGYTF.

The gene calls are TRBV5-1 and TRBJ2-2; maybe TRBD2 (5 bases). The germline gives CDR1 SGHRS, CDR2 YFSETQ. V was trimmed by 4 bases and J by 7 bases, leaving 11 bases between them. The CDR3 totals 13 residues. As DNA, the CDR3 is TGCGCCAGCAGCCCCGAGGCGGGCGGGGAGCTGTTTTTT. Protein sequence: CASSPEAGGELFF.

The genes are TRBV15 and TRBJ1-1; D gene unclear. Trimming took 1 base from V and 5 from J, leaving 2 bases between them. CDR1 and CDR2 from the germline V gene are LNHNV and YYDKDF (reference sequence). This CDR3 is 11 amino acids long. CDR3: CATSRGTEAFF. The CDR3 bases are TGTGCCACCAGCAGAGGGACTGAAGCTTTCTTT.

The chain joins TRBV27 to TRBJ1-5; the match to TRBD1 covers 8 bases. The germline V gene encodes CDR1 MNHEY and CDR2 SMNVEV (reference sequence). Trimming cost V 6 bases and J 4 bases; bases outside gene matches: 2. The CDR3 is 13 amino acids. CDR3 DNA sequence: TGTGCCAGCAGCAGGGGGCCGAATCAGCCCCAGCATTTT. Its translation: CASSRGPNQPQHF.

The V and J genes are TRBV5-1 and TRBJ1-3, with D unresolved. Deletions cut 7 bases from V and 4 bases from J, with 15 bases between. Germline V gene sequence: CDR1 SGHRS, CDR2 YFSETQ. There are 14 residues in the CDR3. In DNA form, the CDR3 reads TGCGCCAGCGCCTATTCAGGAGAAGGAAACACCATATATTTT. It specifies CASAYSGEGNTIYF.

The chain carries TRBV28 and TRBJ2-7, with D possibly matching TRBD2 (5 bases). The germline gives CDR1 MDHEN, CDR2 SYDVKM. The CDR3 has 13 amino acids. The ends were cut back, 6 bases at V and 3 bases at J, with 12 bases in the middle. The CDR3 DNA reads TGTGCCAGCAGCCCTGCCGGGATCTACGAGCAGTACTTC. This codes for CASSPAGIYEQYF.

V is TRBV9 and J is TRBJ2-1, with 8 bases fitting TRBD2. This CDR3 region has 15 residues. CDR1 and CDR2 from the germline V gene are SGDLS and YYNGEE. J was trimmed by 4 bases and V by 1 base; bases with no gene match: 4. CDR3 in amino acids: CASSVLSGGYNEQFF. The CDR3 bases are TGTGCCAGCAGCGTATTAAGCGGGGGTTACAATGAGCAGTTCTTC.

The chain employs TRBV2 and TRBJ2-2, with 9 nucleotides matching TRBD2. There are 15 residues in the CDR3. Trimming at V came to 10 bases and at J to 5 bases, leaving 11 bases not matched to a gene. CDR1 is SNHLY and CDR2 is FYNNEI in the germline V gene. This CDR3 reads CAMSKREERTGELFF. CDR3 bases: TGTGCCATGAGTAAGCGGGAGGAACGAACCGGGGAGCTGTTTTTT.

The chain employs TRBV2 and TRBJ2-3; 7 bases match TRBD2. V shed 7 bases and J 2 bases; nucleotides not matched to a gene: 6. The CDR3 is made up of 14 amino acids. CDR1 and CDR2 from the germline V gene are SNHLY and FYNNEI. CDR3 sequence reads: CASMRRENTDTQYF. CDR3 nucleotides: TGTGCCAGCATGAGGCGGGAGAACACAGATACGCAGTATTTT.

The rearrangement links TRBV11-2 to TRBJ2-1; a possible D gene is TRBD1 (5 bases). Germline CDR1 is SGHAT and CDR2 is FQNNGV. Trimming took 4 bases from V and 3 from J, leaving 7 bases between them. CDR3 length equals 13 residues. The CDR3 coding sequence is TGTGCCAGCAGCTCCAGGGTCTACAATGAGCAGTTCTTC. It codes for CASSSRVYNEQFF. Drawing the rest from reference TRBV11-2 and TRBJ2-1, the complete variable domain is EAGVAQSPRYKIIEKRQSVAFWCNPISGHATLYWYQQILGQGPKLLIQFQNNGVVDDSQLPKDRFSAERLKGVDSTLKIQPAKLEDSAVYLCASSSRVYNEQFFGPGTRLTVL.

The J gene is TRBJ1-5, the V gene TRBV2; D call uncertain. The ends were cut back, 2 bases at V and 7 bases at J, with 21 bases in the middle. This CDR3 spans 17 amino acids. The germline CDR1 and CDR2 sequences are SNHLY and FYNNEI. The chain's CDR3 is CASSEPPKWGTAQPQHF. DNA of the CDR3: TGTGCCAGCAGTGAACCCCCCAAGTGGGGAACGGCGCAGCCCCAGCATTTT.

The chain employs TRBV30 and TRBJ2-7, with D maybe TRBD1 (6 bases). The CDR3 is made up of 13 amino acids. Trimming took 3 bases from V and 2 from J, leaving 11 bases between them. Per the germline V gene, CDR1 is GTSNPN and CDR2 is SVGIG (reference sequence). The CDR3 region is CAWSLGDTYEQYF. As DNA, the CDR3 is TGTGCCTGGAGCCTCGGGGACACCTACGAGCAGTACTTC.

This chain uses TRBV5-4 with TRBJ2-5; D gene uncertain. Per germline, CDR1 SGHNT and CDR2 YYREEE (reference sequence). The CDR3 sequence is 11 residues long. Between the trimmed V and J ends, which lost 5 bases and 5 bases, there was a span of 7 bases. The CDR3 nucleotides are TGTGCCAGCAGTCCGACGGAGACCCAGTACTTC. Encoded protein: CASSPTETQYF.